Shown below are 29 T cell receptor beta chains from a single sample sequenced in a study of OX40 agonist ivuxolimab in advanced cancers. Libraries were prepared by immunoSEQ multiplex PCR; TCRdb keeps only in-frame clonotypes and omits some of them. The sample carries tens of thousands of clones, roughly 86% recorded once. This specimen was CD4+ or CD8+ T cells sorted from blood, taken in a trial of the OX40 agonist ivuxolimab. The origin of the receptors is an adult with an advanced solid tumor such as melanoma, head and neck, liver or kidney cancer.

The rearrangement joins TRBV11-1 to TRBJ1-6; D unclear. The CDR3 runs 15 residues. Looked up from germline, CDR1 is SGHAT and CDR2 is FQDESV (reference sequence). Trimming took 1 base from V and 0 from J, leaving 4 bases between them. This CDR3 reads CASSLESSYNSPLHF. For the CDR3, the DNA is TGTGCCAGCAGCTTAGAAAGCTCCTATAATTCACCCCTCCACTTT. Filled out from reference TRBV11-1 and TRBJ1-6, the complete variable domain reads EAEVAQSPRYKITEKSQAVAFWCDPISGHATLYWYRQILGQGPELLVQFQDESVVDDSQLPKDRFSAERLKGVDSTLKIQPAELGDSAMYLCASSLESSYNSPLHFGNGTRLTVT.

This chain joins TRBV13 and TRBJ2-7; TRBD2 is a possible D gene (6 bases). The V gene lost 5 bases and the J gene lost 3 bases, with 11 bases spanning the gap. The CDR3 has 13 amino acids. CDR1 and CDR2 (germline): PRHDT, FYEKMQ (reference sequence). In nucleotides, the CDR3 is TGTGCCAGCAGCCCTCAGACTAGCTACGAGCAGTACTTC. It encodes CASSPQTSYEQYF.

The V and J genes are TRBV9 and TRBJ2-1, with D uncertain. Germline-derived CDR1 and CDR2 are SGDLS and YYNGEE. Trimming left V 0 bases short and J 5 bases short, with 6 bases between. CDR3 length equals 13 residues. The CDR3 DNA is TGTGCCAGCAGCGTAGGCTGGGACAATGAGCAGTTCTTC. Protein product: CASSVGWDNEQFF.

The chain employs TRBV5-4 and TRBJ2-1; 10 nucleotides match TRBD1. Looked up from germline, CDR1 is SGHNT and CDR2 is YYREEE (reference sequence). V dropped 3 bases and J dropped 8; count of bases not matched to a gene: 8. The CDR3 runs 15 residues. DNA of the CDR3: TGTGCCAGCAGCTCTCGGACAGGGGGAGTCTATGAGCAGTTCTTC. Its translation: CASSSRTGGVYEQFF.

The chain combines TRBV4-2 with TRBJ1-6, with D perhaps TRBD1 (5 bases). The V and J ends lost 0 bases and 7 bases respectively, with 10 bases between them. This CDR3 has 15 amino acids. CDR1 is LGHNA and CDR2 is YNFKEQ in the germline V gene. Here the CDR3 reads CASSQDAGQNSPLHF. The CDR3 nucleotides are TGTGCCAGCAGCCAAGATGCAGGACAAAATTCACCCCTCCACTTT.

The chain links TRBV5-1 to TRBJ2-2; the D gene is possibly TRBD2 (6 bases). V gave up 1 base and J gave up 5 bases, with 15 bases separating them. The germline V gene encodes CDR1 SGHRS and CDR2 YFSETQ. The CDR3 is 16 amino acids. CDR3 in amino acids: CASSLTRDFLTGELFF. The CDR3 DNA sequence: TGCGCCAGCAGCTTGACAAGGGACTTTTTAACCGGGGAGCTGTTTTTT. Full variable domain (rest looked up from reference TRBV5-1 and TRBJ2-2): KAGVTQTPRYLIKTRGQQVTLSCSPISGHRSVSWYQQTPGQGLQFLFEYFSETQRNKGNFPGRFSGRQFSNSRSEMNVSTLELGDSALYLCASSLTRDFLTGELFFGEGSRLTVL.

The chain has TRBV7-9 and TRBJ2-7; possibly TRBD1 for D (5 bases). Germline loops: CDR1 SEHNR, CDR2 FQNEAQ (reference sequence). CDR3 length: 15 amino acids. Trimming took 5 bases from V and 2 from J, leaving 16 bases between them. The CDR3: CASSPRTSLAYEQYF. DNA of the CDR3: TGTGCCAGCAGCCCGAGGACAAGCCTGGCCTACGAGCAGTACTTC.

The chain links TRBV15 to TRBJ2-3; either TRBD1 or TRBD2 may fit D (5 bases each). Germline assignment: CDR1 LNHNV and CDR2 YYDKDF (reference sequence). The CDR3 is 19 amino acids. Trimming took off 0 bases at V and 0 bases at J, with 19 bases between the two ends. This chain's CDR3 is CATSREYLPGTLSTDTQYF. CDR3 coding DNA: TGTGCCACCAGCAGAGAGTATCTGCCCGGGACCTTAAGCACAGATACGCAGTATTTT.

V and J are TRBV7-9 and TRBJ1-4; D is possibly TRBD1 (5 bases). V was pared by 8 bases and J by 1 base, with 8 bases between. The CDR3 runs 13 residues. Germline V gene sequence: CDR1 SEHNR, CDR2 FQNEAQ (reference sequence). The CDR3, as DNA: TGTGCCAGCTTGGGGGAAACTAATGAAAAACTGTTTTTT. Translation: CASLGETNEKLFF.

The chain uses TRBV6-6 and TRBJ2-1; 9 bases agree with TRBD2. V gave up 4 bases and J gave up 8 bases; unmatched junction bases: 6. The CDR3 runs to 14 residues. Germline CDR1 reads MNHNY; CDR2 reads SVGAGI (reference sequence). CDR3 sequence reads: CASSLTGTSHEQFF. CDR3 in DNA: TGTGCCAGCAGTTTAACCGGGACTAGCCATGAGCAGTTCTTC.

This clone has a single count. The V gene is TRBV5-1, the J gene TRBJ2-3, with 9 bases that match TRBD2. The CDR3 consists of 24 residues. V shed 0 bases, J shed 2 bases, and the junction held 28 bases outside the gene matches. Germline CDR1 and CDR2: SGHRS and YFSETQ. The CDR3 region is CASSLAFGPQGSGGPPGYTDTQYF. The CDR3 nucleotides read TGCGCCAGCAGCTTGGCCTTTGGACCGCAGGGTAGCGGGGGACCCCCGGGGTACACAGATACGCAGTATTTT.

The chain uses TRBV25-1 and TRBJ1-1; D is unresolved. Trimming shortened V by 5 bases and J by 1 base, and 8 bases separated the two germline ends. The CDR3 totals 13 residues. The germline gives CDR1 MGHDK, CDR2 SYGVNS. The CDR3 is CASSLGGNTEAFF. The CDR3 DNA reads TGTGCCAGCAGTCTTGGAGGGAACACTGAAGCTTTCTTT.

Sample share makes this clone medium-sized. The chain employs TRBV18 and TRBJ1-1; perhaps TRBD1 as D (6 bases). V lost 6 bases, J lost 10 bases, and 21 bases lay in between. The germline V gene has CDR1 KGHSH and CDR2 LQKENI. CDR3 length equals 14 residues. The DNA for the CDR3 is TGTGCCAGCTCTGTGGACAGTCAGGCAGTTGTAGCTTTCTTT. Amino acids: CASSVDSQAVVAFF.

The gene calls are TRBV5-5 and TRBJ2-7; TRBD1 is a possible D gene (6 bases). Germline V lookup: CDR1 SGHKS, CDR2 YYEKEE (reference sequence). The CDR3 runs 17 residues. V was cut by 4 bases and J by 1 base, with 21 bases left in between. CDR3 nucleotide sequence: TGTGCCAGCAGCACTAACCCGGGACACACGATATCCTACGAGCAGTACTTC. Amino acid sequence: CASSTNPGHTISYEQYF.

CDR3 region: CASSVDGGEQFF. CDR3 coding DNA: TGTGCCAGCAGCGTAGACGGGGGTGAGCAGTTCTTC. The V call is TRBV9, the J call TRBJ2-1, with D possibly matching TRBD2 (6 bases). V gave up 0 bases and J gave up 9 bases, with 7 bases separating them. Germline V CDR1 and CDR2: SGDLS, YYNGEE. The CDR3 spans 12 residues.

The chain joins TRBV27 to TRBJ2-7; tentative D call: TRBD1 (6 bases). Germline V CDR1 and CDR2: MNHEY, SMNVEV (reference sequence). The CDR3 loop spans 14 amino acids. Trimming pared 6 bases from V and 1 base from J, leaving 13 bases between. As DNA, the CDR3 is TGTGCCAGCAGCCTCCAAACAGGGTCCTACGAGCAGTACTTC. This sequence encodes CASSLQTGSYEQYF.

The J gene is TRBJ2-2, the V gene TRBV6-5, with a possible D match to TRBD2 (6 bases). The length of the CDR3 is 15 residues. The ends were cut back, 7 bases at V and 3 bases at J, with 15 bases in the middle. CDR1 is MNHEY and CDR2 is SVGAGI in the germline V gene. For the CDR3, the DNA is TGTGCCAGCAATCCTCAGGGAGGCGACACCGGGGAGCTGTTTTTT. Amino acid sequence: CASNPQGGDTGELFF.

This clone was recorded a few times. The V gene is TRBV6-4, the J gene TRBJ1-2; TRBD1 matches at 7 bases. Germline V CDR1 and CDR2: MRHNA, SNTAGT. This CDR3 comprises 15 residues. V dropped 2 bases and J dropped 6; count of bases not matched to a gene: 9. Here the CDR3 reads CASSDLPTGDNGYTF. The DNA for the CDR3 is TGTGCCAGCAGTGACCTCCCAACAGGGGATAATGGCTACACCTTC.

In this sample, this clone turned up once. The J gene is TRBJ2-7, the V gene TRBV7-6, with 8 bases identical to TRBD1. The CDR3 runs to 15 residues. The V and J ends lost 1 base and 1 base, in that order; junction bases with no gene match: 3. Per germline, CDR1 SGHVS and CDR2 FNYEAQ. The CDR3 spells CASSLGDRSSYEQYF. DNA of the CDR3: TGTGCCAGCAGCTTAGGGGACAGGTCGTCCTACGAGCAGTACTTC.

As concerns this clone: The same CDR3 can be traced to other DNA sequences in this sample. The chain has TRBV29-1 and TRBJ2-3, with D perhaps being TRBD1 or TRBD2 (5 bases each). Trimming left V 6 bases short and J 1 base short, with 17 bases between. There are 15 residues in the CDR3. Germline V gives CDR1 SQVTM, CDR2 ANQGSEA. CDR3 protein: CSVDGRERGTDTQYF. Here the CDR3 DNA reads TGCAGCGTCGATGGCAGGGAGAGGGGCACAGATACGCAGTATTTT.

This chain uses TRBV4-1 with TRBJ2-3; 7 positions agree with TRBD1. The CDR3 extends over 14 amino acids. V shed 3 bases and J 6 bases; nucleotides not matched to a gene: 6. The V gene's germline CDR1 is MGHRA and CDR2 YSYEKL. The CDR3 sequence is CASSQGTELDTQYF. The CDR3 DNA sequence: TGCGCCAGCAGCCAGGGGACAGAACTTGATACGCAGTATTTT.

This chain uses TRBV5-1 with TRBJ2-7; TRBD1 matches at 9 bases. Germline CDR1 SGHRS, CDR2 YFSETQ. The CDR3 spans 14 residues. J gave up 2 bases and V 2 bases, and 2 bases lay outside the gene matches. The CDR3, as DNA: TGCGCCAGCAGCTTCCGACAGGGGGCCTACGAGCAGTACTTC. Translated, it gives CASSFRQGAYEQYF.

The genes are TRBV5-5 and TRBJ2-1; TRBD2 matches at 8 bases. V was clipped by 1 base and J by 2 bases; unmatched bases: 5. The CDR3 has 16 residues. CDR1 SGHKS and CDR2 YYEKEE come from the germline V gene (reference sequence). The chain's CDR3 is CASSLTSGGAYNEQFF. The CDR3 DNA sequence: TGTGCCAGCAGCTTGACTTCCGGGGGGGCCTACAATGAGCAGTTCTTC.

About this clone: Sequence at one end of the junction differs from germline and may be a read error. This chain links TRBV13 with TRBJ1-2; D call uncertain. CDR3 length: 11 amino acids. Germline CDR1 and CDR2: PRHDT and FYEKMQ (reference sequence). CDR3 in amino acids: CASSSWEGYAF. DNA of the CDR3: TGTGCCAGCAGCTCGTGGGAAGGCTACGCCTTC.

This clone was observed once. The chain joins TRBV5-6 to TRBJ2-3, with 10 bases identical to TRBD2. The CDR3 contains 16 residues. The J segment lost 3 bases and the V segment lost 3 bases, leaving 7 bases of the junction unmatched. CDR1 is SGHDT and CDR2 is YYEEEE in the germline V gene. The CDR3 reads CASSYFLAGVTDTQYF. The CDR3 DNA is TGTGCCAGCAGCTATTTCCTAGCGGGGGTTACAGATACGCAGTATTTT.

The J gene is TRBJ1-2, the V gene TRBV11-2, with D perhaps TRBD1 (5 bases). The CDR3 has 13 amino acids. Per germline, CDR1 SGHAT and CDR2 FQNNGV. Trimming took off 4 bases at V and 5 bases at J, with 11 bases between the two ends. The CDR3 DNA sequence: TGTGCCAGCAGCTCTTACGGGACGTATGGCTACACCTTC. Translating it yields CASSSYGTYGYTF. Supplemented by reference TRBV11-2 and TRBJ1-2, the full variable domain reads EAGVAQSPRYKIIEKRQSVAFWCNPISGHATLYWYQQILGQGPKLLIQFQNNGVVDDSQLPKDRFSAERLKGVDSTLKIQPAKLEDSAVYLCASSSYGTYGYTFGSGTRLTVV.

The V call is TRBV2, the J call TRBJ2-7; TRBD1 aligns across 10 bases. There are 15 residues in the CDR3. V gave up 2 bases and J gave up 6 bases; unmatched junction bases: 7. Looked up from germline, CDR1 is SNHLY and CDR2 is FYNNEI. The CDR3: CASSEWTGGGPEQYF. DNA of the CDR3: TGTGCCAGCAGTGAATGGACAGGGGGGGGACCCGAGCAGTACTTC.

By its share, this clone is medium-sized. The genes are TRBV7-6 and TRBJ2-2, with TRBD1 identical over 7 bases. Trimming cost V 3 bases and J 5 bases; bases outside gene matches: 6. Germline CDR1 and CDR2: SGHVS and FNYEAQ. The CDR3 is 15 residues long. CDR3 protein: CASSFRSGGTGELFF. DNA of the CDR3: TGTGCCAGCAGCTTTAGGTCAGGGGGAACCGGGGAGCTGTTTTTT. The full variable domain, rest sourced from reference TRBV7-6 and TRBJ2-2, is GAGVSQSPRYKVTKRGQDVALRCDPISGHVSLYWYRQALGQGPEFLTYFNYEAQQDKSGLPNDRFSAERPEGSISTLTIQRTEQRDSAMYRCASSFRSGGTGELFFGEGSRLTVL.

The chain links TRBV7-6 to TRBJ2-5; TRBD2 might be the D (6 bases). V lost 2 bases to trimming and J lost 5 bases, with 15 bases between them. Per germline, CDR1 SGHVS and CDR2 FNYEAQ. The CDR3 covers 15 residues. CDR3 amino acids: CASSLLLVAEETQYF. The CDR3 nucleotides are TGTGCCAGCAGCTTATTATTAGTAGCGGAGGAGACCCAGTACTTC.